These 6 T cell receptor beta chains share one sample of origin, sequenced in a study of cytomegalovirus exposure and HLA in healthy donors. This PCR relied on a set of 60 Vbeta primers and 13 Jbeta primers. Sequencing was performed with immunoSEQ multiplex PCR; in TCRdb, only in-frame clones are kept and a portion is missing. The data show more than 150,000 clones, approximately 83% seen once. Sequencing used PBMCs. The source is a man aged 18 to 29 in good health and CMV-seropositive.

This clone was seen a few times. The J gene is TRBJ1-2, the V gene TRBV7-9, with D uncertain. V was shortened by 8 bases and J by 0 bases, with 10 bases between the two germline ends. CDR3 size: 13 residues. The V gene's germline CDR1 is SEHNR and CDR2 FQNEAQ (reference sequence). CDR3 nucleotides: TGTGCCAGCGCAACAGCTCCTAACTATGGCTACACCTTC. Translating gives CASATAPNYGYTF.

The rearrangement uses TRBV4-2 and TRBJ2-5; 8 positions match TRBD2. The end of the DNA is better explained by TRBJ2-7, so the J call may be wrong. This CDR3 is 17 amino acids long. Germline loops: CDR1 LGHNA, CDR2 YNFKEQ. The CDR3 protein is CASSRRLRGGQLGEQYF. CDR3 nucleotides: TGTGCCAGCAGCCGTCGACTACGGGGGGGGCAGTTGGGCGAGCAGTACTTC.

This chain links TRBV2 with TRBJ2-1; TRBD2 agrees at 9 bases. CDR3 length: 16 amino acids. The V gene end was trimmed by 3 bases and the J gene end by 8 bases; junction bases not matched to a gene: 11. Germline CDR1 and CDR2: SNHLY and FYNNEI. The CDR3 loop is CASSEVVRGGGDEQFF. The DNA for the CDR3 is TGTGCCAGCAGTGAGGTAGTGCGGGGGGGCGGCGATGAGCAGTTCTTC.

The chain couples TRBV27 to TRBJ2-5, with a possible D match to TRBD2 (5 bases). The J call may not be correct, given that the DNA end is closer to TRBJ2-7. There are 13 residues in the CDR3. Germline assignment: CDR1 MNHEY and CDR2 SMNVEV (reference sequence). The CDR3 is CASRASPTYEQYF. The CDR3 DNA follows: TGTGCCAGCAGAGCTAGCCCCACCTACGAGCAGTACTTC.

The rearrangement joins TRBV7-2 to TRBJ2-3, with TRBD2 matching over 7 bases. V lost 2 bases to trimming and J lost 4 bases; unmatched junction nucleotides: 0. This CDR3 region has 13 residues. Germline V gives CDR1 SGHTA, CDR2 FQGNSA. The CDR3 nucleotides are TGTGCCAGCAGCTTACTAGCGGCAGATACGCAGTATTTT. It encodes CASSLLAADTQYF.

The chain has TRBV6-1 and TRBJ2-2; 9 positions match TRBD2. Germline values: CDR1 MNHNS, CDR2 SASEGT. This CDR3 region has 15 residues. V lost 6 bases, J lost 5 bases, and 7 bases stayed unmatched. CDR3 residues: CASSQLAGETGELFF. CDR3 DNA: TGTGCCAGCAGCCAGTTAGCGGGGGAAACCGGGGAGCTGTTTTTT.